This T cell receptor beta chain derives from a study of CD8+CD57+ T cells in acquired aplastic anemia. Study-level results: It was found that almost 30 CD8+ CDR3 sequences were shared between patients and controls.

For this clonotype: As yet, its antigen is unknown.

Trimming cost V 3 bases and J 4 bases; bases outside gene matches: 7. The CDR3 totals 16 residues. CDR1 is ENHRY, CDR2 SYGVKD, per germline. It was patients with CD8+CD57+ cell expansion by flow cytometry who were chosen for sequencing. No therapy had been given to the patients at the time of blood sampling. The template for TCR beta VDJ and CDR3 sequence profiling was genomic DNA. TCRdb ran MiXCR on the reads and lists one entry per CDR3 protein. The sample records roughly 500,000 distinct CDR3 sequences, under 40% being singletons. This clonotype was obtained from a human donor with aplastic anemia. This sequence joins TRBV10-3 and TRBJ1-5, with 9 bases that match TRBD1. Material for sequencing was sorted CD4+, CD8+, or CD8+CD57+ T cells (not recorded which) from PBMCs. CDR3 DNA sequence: TGTGCCATCAGTGATTCCGGGACAGGGAGGAATCAGCCCCAGCATTTT. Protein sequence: CAISDSGTGRNQPQHF.